Sequencing of this T cell receptor beta chain was carried out in a study of blood T cell repertoires in COVID-19. Study at large: The United States, Italy and Spain supplied acute and convalescent COVID-19 samples.

In the original workflow: Amplification with reference gene primers provided the estimates of nucleated cell counts. The method was immunoSEQ multiplex PCR; TCRdb's version includes in-frame clones alone and lacks a portion of them. Clone size and V and J calls were adopted from that table, with D and trimming inferred from the DNA. The table lists a few hundred thousand clones, 65% to 85% of them singletons. J gave up 2 bases and V 6 bases, and 3 bases lay outside the gene matches. There are 15 residues in the CDR3. Per germline, CDR1 SNHLY and CDR2 FYNNEI. Patients of the Seattle cohort, enrolled during active infection, were followed longitudinally.

The TCR comes from a person between 70 and 80 years old with COVID-19, enrolled during active disease. What was sequenced was peripheral blood. The chain employs TRBV2 and TRBJ2-5; 13 nucleotides line up with TRBD2. CDR3 nucleotides: TGTGCCAGCAGGGAGGGACTAGCGGGACAAGAGACCCAGTACTTC. It yields the protein CASREGLAGQETQYF. Variable domain in full (rest from reference TRBV2 and TRBJ2-5): EPEVTQTPSHQVTQMGQEVILRCVPISNHLYFYWYRQILGQKVEFLVSFYNNEISEKSEIFDDQFSVERPDGSNFTLKIRSTKLEDSAMYFCASREGLAGQETQYFGPGTRLLVL.